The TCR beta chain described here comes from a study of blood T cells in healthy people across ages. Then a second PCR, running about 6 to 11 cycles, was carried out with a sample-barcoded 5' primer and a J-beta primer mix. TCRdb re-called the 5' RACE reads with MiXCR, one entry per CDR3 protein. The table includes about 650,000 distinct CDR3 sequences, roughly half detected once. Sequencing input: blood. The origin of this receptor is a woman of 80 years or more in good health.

The CDR3 DNA follows: TGTGCCAGCAGCTTAAAGGGGCTAGCCAAAAACATTCAGTACTTC. Translated, it gives CASSLKGLAKNIQYF. The gene calls are TRBV28 and TRBJ2-4, with D possibly matching TRBD1 (5 bases). The length of the CDR3 is 15 residues. Looked up from germline, CDR1 is MDHEN and CDR2 is SYDVKM. V lost 6 bases and J lost 0, with 12 bases in between.